This T cell receptor (beta chain) derives from a study of post-analysis software for immune sequencing data. Looked up from germline, CDR1 is DFQATT and CDR2 is SNEGSKA (reference sequence). This CDR3 is built from 16 residues. V was trimmed by 0 bases and J by 5 bases, leaving 17 bases between them. TCR beta libraries were prepared from cDNA with unique molecular identifiers. TCRdb redid the calling of the PCR reads with MiXCR, one entry per CDR3 protein. The top ten clones hold roughly 5.2% of a sample with fewer than 900,000 distinct CDR3 sequences, 46% of them seen once. The study, taken as a whole, reports: Patients had higher frequencies than controls of four to six TRBV segments, including TRBV5-6, TRBV5-1 and TRBV20-1.

A word on this clonotype: Its antigen is unidentified.

Sequencing input: blood. The source is a girl between 10 and 17 years old with multiple sclerosis. The genes are TRBV20-1 and TRBJ1-5; D perhaps matches TRBD1 (5 bases). CDR3 coding DNA: TGCAGTGCTAGAGATTTGGCCCGGGGGGGGGATCAGCCCCAGCATTTT. It encodes CSARDLARGGDQPQHF.